One sample yielded the 14 T cell receptor beta chains listed below, sequenced in a study of shared clonotypes between healthy human individuals. Some clones are missing from TCRdb's copy, which holds only in-frame ones; the method was immunoSEQ multiplex PCR. The sample has over a million clones, about four fifths seen once; the top ten hold roughly 0.56%. Sequencing input: memory CD4+ T cells from PBMCs. The subset was: CD45RA-negative fraction. These receptors were taken from a man younger than 30 in good health. Some clones in this sample may be carry-over from other donors' samples.

The V gene is TRBV5-1, the J gene TRBJ2-1; no definite D call. Per germline, CDR1 SGHRS and CDR2 YFSETQ. V shed 0 bases and J shed 3 bases, with 13 bases lying between them. The CDR3 has 16 amino acids. The CDR3 region has the DNA TGCGCCAGCAGCTTGGCTACTCTTAAGTACTACAATGAGCAGTTCTTC. Translating gives CASSLATLKYYNEQFF. The variable domain in full, with the rest retrieved from reference TRBV5-1 and TRBJ2-1, is KAGVTQTPRYLIKTRGQQVTLSCSPISGHRSVSWYQQTPGQGLQFLFEYFSETQRNKGNFPGRFSGRQFSNSRSEMNVSTLELGDSALYLCASSLATLKYYNEQFFGPGTRLTVL.

Concerning this clone itself: The sample has other DNA sequences that encode this CDR3 too. The chain links TRBV7-9 to TRBJ2-3; the D is unclear. CDR3 length equals 14 residues. The germline gives CDR1 SEHNR, CDR2 FQNEAQ (reference sequence). Trimming left V 1 base short and J 6 bases short, with 11 bases between. CDR3 region: CASSLGQLTDTQYF. The CDR3 DNA is TGTGCCAGCAGCTTAGGTCAGCTGACCGATACGCAGTATTTT.

Notes on this clone: Other DNA sequences in this specimen translate into the identical CDR3. This sequence joins TRBV18 and TRBJ1-3; TRBD1 matches 9 bases. Germline values: CDR1 KGHSH, CDR2 LQKENI. The CDR3 contains 15 residues. After removal of 4 bases from V and 2 bases from J, the junction contained 3 bases not matched to a gene. The DNA of the CDR3 is TGTGCCAGCTCACGTGGGACAGGGCCTGGAAACACCATATATTTT. Translating gives CASSRGTGPGNTIYF.

The rearrangement joins TRBV5-8 to TRBJ2-4, with 12 bases that match TRBD2. The CDR3 covers 17 residues. Looked up from germline, CDR1 is SGHTS and CDR2 is YDEGEE. J lost 0 bases, V lost 4 bases, and 5 bases had no gene match. The CDR3 coding sequence is TGTGCCAGCAGCCCGAGACTAGCGGGAGAAGCCAAAAACATTCAGTACTTC. Protein sequence: CASSPRLAGEAKNIQYF.

This chain connects TRBV7-9 to TRBJ1-3; a possible D gene is TRBD1 (6 bases). Deletions cut 5 bases from V and 0 bases from J, with 14 bases between. Germline values: CDR1 SEHNR, CDR2 FQNEAQ (reference sequence). The CDR3 covers 16 residues. CDR3 sequence (DNA): TGTGCCAGCAGCCTAGACAGGATGAGCTCTGGAAACACCATATATTTT. This translates into CASSLDRMSSGNTIYF.

On this clone: It is likely a read error: a sequence one base away is far more abundant. Distinct nucleotide sequences in the sample also encode this CDR3. The chain links TRBV20-1 to TRBJ1-2; D may be TRBD1 (5 bases). With 5 bases removed from V and 3 bases from J, the gap between germline ends came to 7 bases. CDR1 and CDR2 from the germline V gene are DFQATT and SNEGSKA (reference sequence). The CDR3 has 11 amino acids. The CDR3 DNA reads TGCAGTGCTGGGGCAGACTATGGCTACACCTTC. It codes for CSAGADYGYTF.

The chain uses TRBV7-2 and TRBJ1-5, with D uncertain. The V end lost 1 base, the J end lost 1 base, and 8 bases lay between the germline ends. The length of the CDR3 is 15 residues. Germline V gene sequence: CDR1 SGHTA, CDR2 FQGNSA. The CDR3: CASSLVVLSNQPQHF. Here the CDR3 DNA reads TGTGCCAGCAGCTTAGTGGTTCTCAGCAATCAGCCCCAGCATTTT.

The chain has TRBV6-5 and TRBJ1-1; D is uncertain. The CDR3 spans 16 residues. In germline, CDR1 is MNHEY, CDR2 SVGAGI. Trimming pared 4 bases from V and 0 bases from J, leaving 15 bases between. DNA of the CDR3: TGTGCCAGCAGTTCTTTCGGAGGACCCTTGAACACTGAAGCTTTCTTT. Encoded protein: CASSSFGGPLNTEAFF.

This clone was found once. J is TRBJ1-2 and V is TRBV5-1; D is uncertain. From germline, CDR1 is SGHRS and CDR2 YFSETQ. The ends were cut back, 0 bases at V and 4 bases at J, with 16 bases in the middle. The CDR3 covers 16 residues. CDR3 amino acids: CASSLETPTTSYGYTF. DNA for the CDR3: TGCGCCAGCAGCTTGGAGACACCAACTACGAGCTATGGCTACACCTTC.

This chain connects TRBV28 to TRBJ1-5; D is unresolved. Trimming removed 2 bases at V and 3 bases at J, with 11 bases between. Germline CDR1 MDHEN, CDR2 SYDVKM. The CDR3 covers 15 residues. The CDR3 loop is CASSLSSGYNQPQHF. The CDR3 DNA reads as TGTGCCAGCAGTTTAAGCTCTGGCTACAATCAGCCCCAGCATTTT.

This chain links TRBV7-2 with TRBJ2-7; 8 bases map to TRBD1. V lost 5 bases and J lost 1; bases outside the gene matches: 4. The CDR3 has 14 residues. CDR1 SGHTA and CDR2 FQGNSA come from the germline V gene. CDR3 DNA sequence: TGTGCCAGCAGCCGGGACAGGACTTCCTACGAGCAGTACTTC. It specifies CASSRDRTSYEQYF.

The chain's CDR3 is CASSESSGNYGYTF. CDR3 DNA: TGTGCCAGCAGTGAATCATCAGGGAACTATGGCTACACCTTC. This rearrangement joins TRBV25-1 to TRBJ1-2, with a tentative D call TRBD1 (5 bases). The length of the CDR3 is 14 residues. Germline CDR1 MGHDK, CDR2 SYGVNS. V shed 1 base and J shed 2 bases, with 8 bases lying between them.

The chain employs TRBV11-2 and TRBJ2-5, with 9 bases that match TRBD2. This CDR3 region has 19 residues. Trimming at V came to 6 bases and at J to 6 bases, leaving 23 bases not matched to a gene. The germline V gene encodes CDR1 SGHAT and CDR2 FQNNGV. CDR3 DNA sequence: TGTGCCAGCAGGGGGTCCGATCTTAGGCTCGGTAGCGGGAGAAAGACCCAGTACTTC. Protein: CASRGSDLRLGSGRKTQYF.

There are a few counts of this clone. This sequence joins TRBV19 and TRBJ2-5, with TRBD2 matching 9 bases. The CDR3 has 16 residues. Germline CDR1 and CDR2: LNHDA and SQIVND (reference sequence). Losses at the gene ends were 5 bases for V and 5 bases for J; bases not matched to a gene: 12. The CDR3 protein is CASSPGSAGGRETQYF. The CDR3 DNA is TGTGCCAGTAGTCCGGGATCGGCGGGAGGGCGGGAGACCCAGTACTTC.